Sequencing of this T cell receptor (beta chain) was carried out in a study of T cell repertoires in aging, cancer and after chemotherapy. For the study at large: Over several months to years, re-sampled healthy donor repertoires clearly shared clones.

TCR beta rearrangements were amplified from peripheral blood genomic DNA. A word on this clonotype: What it binds is not known.

Rearranged V-D-J TRB sequences were amplified with a mixed TRB-A/B primer pool. In TCRdb, the multiplex PCR reads were re-called with MiXCR into one record per CDR3 protein. Of roughly 10,000 distinct CDR3 sequences listed, 35% to 40% were seen once; the top ten hold roughly a tenth. General study results and limits: Age-matched healthy donors had significantly more diverse, less clonal blood TCR repertoires than untreated cancer patients. In healthy donors, age-related TCR diversity loss mainly reflected lost richness.

From germline, CDR1 is LNHDA and CDR2 SQIVND (reference sequence). The J segment lost 4 bases and the V segment lost 3 bases, leaving 6 bases of the junction unmatched. CDR3 size: 16 residues. The V gene is TRBV19, the J gene TRBJ1-4; 9 nucleotides align to TRBD1. This TCR was recovered from a human donor in good health. The sequencing input was blood. CDR3 amino acids: CASSIWGQGYNEKLFF. The DNA for the CDR3 is TGTGCCAGTAGTATCTGGGGACAGGGTTATAATGAAAAACTGTTTTTT.